The 22 T cell receptor beta chains in this list originate from one sample, sequenced in a study of T cell responses to AZD1222 COVID-19 vaccine (dated by TCRdb to 2020 to 2022). The time point label corresponds to: baseline before first vaccination. The method behind the library was the immunoSEQ multiplex PCR assay. In TCRdb, the immuneACCESS table is reduced to in-frame sequences with V and J assigned. These tables do not hold every clone; where another copy was compared, an unresolved V gene accounts for under half, and the others remain unexplained. The sample table lists 99,000 or so clones, 82% of them with a count of one. The leading ten clones occupy around 5% of the sample. Specimen: peripheral blood, collected on day 0 of AZD1222 vaccination. These receptors all come from an adult in good health.

CDR3 region: CASSLLDVADTQYF. CDR3 coding DNA: TGCGCCAGCAGCTTGTTGGATGTGGCAGATACGCAGTATTTT. This chain uses TRBV5-1 with TRBJ2-3; D is unresolved. This CDR3 is built from 14 residues. Germline-derived CDR1 and CDR2 are SGHRS and YFSETQ. The V gene lost 1 base and the J gene lost 4 bases, with 10 bases spanning the gap.

The chain uses TRBV20-1 and TRBJ2-3; a weak D match, TRBD1 (6 bases). CDR3 length: 11 residues. CDR1 and CDR2 (germline): DFQATT, SNEGSKA (reference sequence). Trimming took 5 bases from V and 10 from J, leaving 13 bases between them. The CDR3 region is CSAVTGSPQYF. In DNA form, the CDR3 reads TGCAGTGCTGTCACAGGGAGCCCGCAGTATTTT.

This clone was counted only a few times. The chain uses TRBV20-1 and TRBJ1-5; unclear D gene. V lost 4 bases, J lost 11 bases, and 12 bases lay in between. The V gene's germline CDR1 is DFQATT and CDR2 SNEGSKA (reference sequence). The CDR3 length is 11 residues. The DNA for the CDR3 is TGCAGTGCTACCGTTCACGGATCCCAGCATTTT. Its protein is CSATVHGSQHF.

The rearrangement joins TRBV7-3 to TRBJ2-5, with D hard to call. V lost 4 bases and J 1 base, leaving 4 bases between the germline ends. Germline values: CDR1 SGHTA, CDR2 FQGTGA. The CDR3 is 12 residues long. The DNA of the CDR3 is TGTGCCAGCAGCTCTCTCCAAGAGACCCAGTACTTC. Amino acids: CASSSLQETQYF.

The chain couples TRBV5-4 to TRBJ2-3; D call uncertain. CDR1 is SGHNT and CDR2 is YYREEE in the germline V gene (reference sequence). This CDR3 spans 14 amino acids. The ends were cut back, 0 bases at V and 6 bases at J, with 11 bases in the middle. Here the CDR3 DNA reads TGTGCCAGCAGCTTGGGGGGTAGTTCGGATACGCAGTATTTT. It translates to CASSLGGSSDTQYF.

This clone was picked up a small number of times. The chain links TRBV12-3 or TRBV12-4 to TRBJ2-2; no firm D call. With 6 bases removed from V and 1 base from J, the gap between germline ends came to 6 bases. CDR3 size: 13 residues. The CDR3 coding sequence is TGTGCCAGCAGCTCGTTGAACACCGGGGAGCTGTTTTTT. Translation gives CASSSLNTGELFF.

The CDR3 protein is CASSLVRAGGTTDTQYF. CDR3 sequence (DNA): TGCGCCAGCAGCTTGGTGCGAGCGGGGGGTACCACAGATACGCAGTATTTT. The gene calls are TRBV5-1 and TRBJ2-3; 9 bases are a match to TRBD2. Germline values: CDR1 SGHRS, CDR2 YFSETQ. The CDR3 has 17 residues. V gave up 0 bases and J gave up 2 bases; unmatched junction bases: 7.

The gene calls are TRBV18 and TRBJ1-1; a possible D gene is TRBD1 (5 bases). There are 15 residues in the CDR3. The V end was cut by 3 bases, the J end by 1 base, with 12 bases between. The germline V gene encodes CDR1 KGHSH and CDR2 LQKENI. CDR3 sequence (DNA): TGTGCCAGCTCACCGACTCGGGGCGCGAACACTGAAGCTTTCTTT. Its protein is CASSPTRGANTEAFF.

The chain couples TRBV4-1 to TRBJ1-3, with D unresolved. This CDR3 spans 13 amino acids. Between the trimmed V and J ends, which lost 4 bases and 4 bases, there was a span of 8 bases. Germline assignment: CDR1 MGHRA and CDR2 YSYEKL. CDR3 amino acids: CASSLHQGNTIYF. Here the CDR3 DNA reads TGCGCCAGCAGCCTACATCAGGGAAACACCATATATTTT.

The chain combines TRBV10-3 with TRBJ1-2; TRBD1 aligns across 11 bases. From germline, CDR1 is ENHRY and CDR2 SYGVKD. This CDR3 contains 12 residues. The junction had 12 bases not matched to a gene; V was cut back by 10 bases and J by 14 bases. The CDR3 sequence: CASGPDRGLSTF. As DNA, the CDR3 is TGTGCCAGTGGTCCGGACAGGGGGCTCTCAACCTTC.

The table lists this clone with a count of one. The chain carries TRBV12-5 and TRBJ2-7; a weak D match, TRBD1 (5 bases). Trimming pared 2 bases from V and 0 bases from J, leaving 14 bases between. The CDR3 extends over 16 amino acids. Per the germline V gene, CDR1 is LGHNT and CDR2 is FRNRAP. CDR3 nucleotide sequence: TGTGCTAGTGGTTTGCCCCCAGGGCCGAGCTCCTACGAGCAGTACTTC. Its translation is CASGLPPGPSSYEQYF. The variable domain in full, completed from reference TRBV12-5 and TRBJ2-7, reads DARVTQTPRHKVTEMGQEVTMRCQPILGHNTVFWYRQTMMQGLELLAYFRNRAPLDDSGMPKDRFSAEMPDATLATLKIQPSEPRDSAVYFCASGLPPGPSSYEQYFGPGTRLTVT.

The chain uses TRBV6-5 and TRBJ2-7; maybe TRBD1 (6 bases). The CDR3 runs 15 residues. Germline values: CDR1 MNHEY, CDR2 SVGAGI. Trimming removed 6 bases at V and 1 base at J, with 16 bases between. The CDR3 reads CASRGMKGGSYEQYF. Here the CDR3 DNA reads TGTGCCAGCAGGGGAATGAAAGGGGGATCCTACGAGCAGTACTTC.

This clone was counted only a few times. V usage is TRBV11-2 and J usage is TRBJ2-1, with D possibly being TRBD1 or TRBD2 (5 bases each). Germline CDR1 reads SGHAT; CDR2 reads FQNNGV. The CDR3 sequence is 14 residues long. Trimming left V 5 bases short and J 9 bases short, with 17 bases between. CDR3 amino acids: CASSPRGFQGEQFF. The DNA of the CDR3 is TGTGCCAGCAGCCCGCGCGGGTTTCAGGGTGAGCAGTTCTTC.

The J gene is TRBJ1-2, the V gene TRBV5-1; perhaps TRBD1 as D (5 bases). Trimming left V 5 bases short and J 3 bases short, with 14 bases between. The CDR3 contains 14 residues. Germline loops: CDR1 SGHRS, CDR2 YFSETQ. The CDR3, as DNA: TGCGCCAGCAGGGTCTTGGGGGGACACTATGGCTACACCTTC. This codes for CASRVLGGHYGYTF.

The CDR3 loop is CASSPQDRGTEAFF. Here the CDR3 DNA reads TGTGCCAGCAGCCCCCAGGACAGGGGCACTGAAGCTTTCTTT. The gene calls are TRBV3-1 (or the pseudogene TRBV3-2) and TRBJ1-1; 9 bases align to TRBD1. Germline CDR1 is LGHDT and CDR2 is YNNKEL (reference sequence). The CDR3 runs 14 residues. V was pared by 4 bases and J by 4 bases, with 4 bases of the junction left unmatched.

Turning to this clone: This sample also contains other DNA sequences that code for the same CDR3. This rearrangement joins TRBV7-2 to TRBJ1-5, with TRBD1 matching 9 bases. This CDR3 comprises 14 residues. Germline V gene lookup returns CDR1 SGHTA and CDR2 FQGNSA. Trimming cost V 4 bases and J 5 bases; bases outside gene matches: 3. CDR3 residues: CASSSDRGYQPQHF. CDR3 nucleotide sequence: TGTGCCAGCAGCTCGGACAGGGGTTATCAGCCCCAGCATTTT.

The chain carries TRBV4-1 and TRBJ1-4, with 8 bases matching TRBD1. CDR1 and CDR2 (germline): MGHRA, YSYEKL. The CDR3 spans 15 residues. Unmatched junction bases numbered 5, after V lost 1 base and J lost 7 bases. DNA of the CDR3: TGCGCCAGCAGCCAAGTGTTTACAGGGGGTGAAAAACTGTTTTTT. Protein sequence: CASSQVFTGGEKLFF.

The J gene is TRBJ1-1, the V gene TRBV12-5; 10 bases match TRBD1. CDR3 length equals 15 residues. The junction had 2 bases not matched to a gene; V was cut back by 0 bases and J by 4 bases. Looked up from germline, CDR1 is LGHNT and CDR2 is FRNRAP. The CDR3 loop reads CASGLVRDRGTEAFF. As DNA, the CDR3 is TGTGCTAGTGGTTTGGTTAGGGACAGGGGCACTGAAGCTTTCTTT.

CDR3 nucleotide sequence: TGTGCCAGCACCTTCGGACTAACCGGGGAGCTGTTTTTT. Residues: CASTFGLTGELFF. J is TRBJ2-2 and V is TRBV12-3 or TRBV12-4; weak D call: TRBD2 (6 bases). Trimming pared 7 bases from V and 5 bases from J, leaving 11 bases between. The CDR3 is 13 residues long.

The chain employs TRBV20-1 and TRBJ2-3; 8 bases align to TRBD2. V shed 3 bases and J 5 bases; nucleotides not matched to a gene: 7. CDR3 size: 14 residues. Germline values: CDR1 DFQATT, CDR2 SNEGSKA (reference sequence). The CDR3 is CSASGAGGGDTQYF. The CDR3 DNA reads TGCAGTGCTAGTGGGGCGGGGGGAGGAGATACGCAGTATTTT.

The chain combines TRBV9 with TRBJ2-2, with D possibly matching TRBD1 (6 bases). This CDR3 is built from 17 residues. From germline, CDR1 is SGDLS and CDR2 YYNGEE. The V gene lost 0 bases and the J gene lost 4 bases, with 16 bases spanning the gap. CDR3 bases: TGTGCCAGCAGCGTAGATCTGAGAACAGGGCGCACCGGGGAGCTGTTTTTT. The encoded protein is CASSVDLRTGRTGELFF.

This chain links TRBV3-1 (or the pseudogene TRBV3-2) with TRBJ2-1, with D possibly matching TRBD2 (6 bases). The V gene lost 8 bases and the J gene lost 0 bases, with 8 bases spanning the gap. CDR1 LGHDT and CDR2 YNNKEL come from the germline V gene (reference sequence). The CDR3 runs to 13 residues. CDR3 loop: CASRGSSYNEQFF. The CDR3 DNA is TGTGCCAGCCGGGGGAGCTCCTACAATGAGCAGTTCTTC.